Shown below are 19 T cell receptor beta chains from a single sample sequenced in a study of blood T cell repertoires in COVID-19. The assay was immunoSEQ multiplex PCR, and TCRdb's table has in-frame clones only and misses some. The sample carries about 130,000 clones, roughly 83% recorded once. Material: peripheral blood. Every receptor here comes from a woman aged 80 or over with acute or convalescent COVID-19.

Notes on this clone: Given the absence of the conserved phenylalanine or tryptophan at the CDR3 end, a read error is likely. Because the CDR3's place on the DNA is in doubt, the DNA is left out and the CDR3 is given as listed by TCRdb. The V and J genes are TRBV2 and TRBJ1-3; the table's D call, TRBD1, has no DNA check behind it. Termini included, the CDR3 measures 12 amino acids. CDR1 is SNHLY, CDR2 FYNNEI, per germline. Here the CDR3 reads CASSLTQGTGAL.

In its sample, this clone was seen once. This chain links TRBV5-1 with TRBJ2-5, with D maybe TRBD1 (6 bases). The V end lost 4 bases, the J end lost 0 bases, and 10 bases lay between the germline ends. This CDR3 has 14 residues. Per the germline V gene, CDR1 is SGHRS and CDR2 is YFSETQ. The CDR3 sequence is CASSRDRNQETQYF. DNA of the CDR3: TGCGCCAGCAGCCGCGACAGGAACCAAGAGACCCAGTACTTC.

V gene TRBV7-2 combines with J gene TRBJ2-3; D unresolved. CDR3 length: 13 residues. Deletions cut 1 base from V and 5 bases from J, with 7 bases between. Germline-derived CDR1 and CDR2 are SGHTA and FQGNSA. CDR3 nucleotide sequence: TGTGCCAGCAGCTTAGGAGAGAGAGATACGCAGTATTTT. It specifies CASSLGERDTQYF.

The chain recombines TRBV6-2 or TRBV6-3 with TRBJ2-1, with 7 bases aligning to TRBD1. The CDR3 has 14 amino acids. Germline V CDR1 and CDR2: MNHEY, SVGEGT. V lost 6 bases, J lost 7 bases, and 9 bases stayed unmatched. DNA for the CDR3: TGTGCCAGCAGCCCCACAGGGGATAATAATGAGCAGTTCTTC. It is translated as CASSPTGDNNEQFF.

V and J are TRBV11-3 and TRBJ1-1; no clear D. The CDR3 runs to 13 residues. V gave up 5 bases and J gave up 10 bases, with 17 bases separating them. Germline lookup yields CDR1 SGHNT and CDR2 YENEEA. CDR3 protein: CASSLAGSAAAFF. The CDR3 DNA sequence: TGTGCCAGCAGCCTTGCCGGGTCTGCTGCAGCTTTCTTT. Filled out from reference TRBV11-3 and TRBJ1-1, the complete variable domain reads EAGVVQSPRYKIIEKKQPVAFWCNPISGHNTLYWYLQNLGQGPELLIRYENEEAVDDSQLPKDRFSAERLKGVDSTLKIQPAELGDSAVYLCASSLAGSAAAFFGQGTRLTVV.

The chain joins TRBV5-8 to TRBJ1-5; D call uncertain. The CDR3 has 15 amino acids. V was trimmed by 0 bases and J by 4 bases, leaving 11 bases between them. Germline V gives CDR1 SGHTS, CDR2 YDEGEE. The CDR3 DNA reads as TGTGCCAGCAGCTTGGATTCGACCAGGAATCAGCCCCAGCATTTT. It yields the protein CASSLDSTRNQPQHF.

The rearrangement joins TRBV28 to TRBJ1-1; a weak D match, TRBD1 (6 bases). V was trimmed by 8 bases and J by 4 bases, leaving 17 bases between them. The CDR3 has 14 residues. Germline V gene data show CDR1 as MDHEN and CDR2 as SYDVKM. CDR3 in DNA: TGTGCCAGCGGCTCCCGACAGGTTGGCACTGAAGCTTTCTTT. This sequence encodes CASGSRQVGTEAFF.

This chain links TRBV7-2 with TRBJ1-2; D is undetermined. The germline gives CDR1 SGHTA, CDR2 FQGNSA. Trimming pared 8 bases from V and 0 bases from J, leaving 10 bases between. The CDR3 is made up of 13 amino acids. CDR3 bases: TGTGCCAGCGGGGAGCGGACTAACTATGGCTACACCTTC. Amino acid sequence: CASGERTNYGYTF. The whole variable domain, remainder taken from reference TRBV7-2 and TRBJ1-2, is GAGVSQSPSNKVTEKGKDVELRCDPISGHTALYWYRQSLGQGLEFLIYFQGNSAPDKSGLPSDRFSAERTGGSVSTLTIQRTQQEDSAVYLCASGERTNYGYTFGSGTRLTVV.

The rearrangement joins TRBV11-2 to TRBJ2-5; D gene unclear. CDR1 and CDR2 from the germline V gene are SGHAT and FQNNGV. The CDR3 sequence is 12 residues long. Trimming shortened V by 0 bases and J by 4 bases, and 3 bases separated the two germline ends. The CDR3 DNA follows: TGTGCCAGCAGCTTAGATATAGAGACCCAGTACTTC. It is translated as CASSLDIETQYF.

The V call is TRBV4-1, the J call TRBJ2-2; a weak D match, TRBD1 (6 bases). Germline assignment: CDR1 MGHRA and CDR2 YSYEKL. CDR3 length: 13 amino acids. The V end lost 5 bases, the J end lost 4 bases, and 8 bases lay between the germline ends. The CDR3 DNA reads TGCGCCAGCAGCAGGGGGAGCACCGGGGAGCTGTTTTTT. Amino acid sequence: CASSRGSTGELFF.

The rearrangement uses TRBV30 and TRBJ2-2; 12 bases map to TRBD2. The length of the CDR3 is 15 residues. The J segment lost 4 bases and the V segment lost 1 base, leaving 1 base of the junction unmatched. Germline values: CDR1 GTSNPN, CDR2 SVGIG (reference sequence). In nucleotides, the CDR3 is TGTGCCTGGAGTGAGGGACTAGCGGGCACCGGGGAGCTGTTTTTT. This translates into CAWSEGLAGTGELFF.

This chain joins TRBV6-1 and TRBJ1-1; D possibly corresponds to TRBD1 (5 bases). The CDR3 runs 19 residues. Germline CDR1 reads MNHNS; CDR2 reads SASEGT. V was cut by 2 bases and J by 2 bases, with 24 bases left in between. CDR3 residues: CASSELTTTRLTVNTEAFF. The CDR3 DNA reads TGTGCCAGCAGTGAACTGACAACAACCAGATTGACAGTTAACACTGAAGCTTTCTTT.

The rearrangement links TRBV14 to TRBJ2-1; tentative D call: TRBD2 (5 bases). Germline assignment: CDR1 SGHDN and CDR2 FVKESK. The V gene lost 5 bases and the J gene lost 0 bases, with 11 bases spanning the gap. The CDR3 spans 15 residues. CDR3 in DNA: TGTGCCAGCAGCTTAGGACTTACCTCCTACAATGAGCAGTTCTTC. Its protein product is CASSLGLTSYNEQFF.

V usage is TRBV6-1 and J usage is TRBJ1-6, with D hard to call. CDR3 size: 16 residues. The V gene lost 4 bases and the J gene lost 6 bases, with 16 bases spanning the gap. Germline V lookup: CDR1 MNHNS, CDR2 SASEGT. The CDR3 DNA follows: TGTGCCAGCAGTGGCCTATCGGGAAACCTTAATTCACCCCTCCACTTT. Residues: CASSGLSGNLNSPLHF.

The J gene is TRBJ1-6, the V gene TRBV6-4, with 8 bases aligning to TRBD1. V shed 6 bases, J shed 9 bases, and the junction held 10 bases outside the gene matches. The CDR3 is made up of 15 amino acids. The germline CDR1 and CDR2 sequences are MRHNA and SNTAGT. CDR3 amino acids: CASSQQGEWGSPLHF. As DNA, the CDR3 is TGTGCCAGCAGCCAACAGGGGGAATGGGGTTCACCCCTCCACTTT.

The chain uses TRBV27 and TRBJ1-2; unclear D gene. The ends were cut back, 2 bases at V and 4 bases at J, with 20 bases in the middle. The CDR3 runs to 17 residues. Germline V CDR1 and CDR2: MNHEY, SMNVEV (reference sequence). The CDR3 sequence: CASSLRLSASASYGYTF. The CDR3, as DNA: TGTGCCAGCAGTTTAAGATTGAGTGCCAGCGCCAGCTATGGCTACACCTTC.

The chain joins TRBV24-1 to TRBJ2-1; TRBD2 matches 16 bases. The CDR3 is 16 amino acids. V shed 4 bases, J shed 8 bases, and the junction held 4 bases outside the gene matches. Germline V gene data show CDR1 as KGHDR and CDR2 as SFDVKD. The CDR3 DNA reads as TGTGCCACCAGTGACCGGGGACTAGCGGGGGGGTATGAGCAGTTCTTC. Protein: CATSDRGLAGGYEQFF.

This CDR3 reads CASSRLLQGALILNQPQHF. The CDR3 DNA follows: TGCGCCAGCAGCCGCCTCCTCCAGGGGGCCCTTATTTTAAATCAGCCCCAGCATTTT. This chain joins TRBV4-1 and TRBJ1-5; TRBD1 aligns across 8 bases. CDR3 length equals 19 residues. CDR1 MGHRA and CDR2 YSYEKL come from the germline V gene. J gave up 4 bases and V 4 bases, and 18 bases lay outside the gene matches.

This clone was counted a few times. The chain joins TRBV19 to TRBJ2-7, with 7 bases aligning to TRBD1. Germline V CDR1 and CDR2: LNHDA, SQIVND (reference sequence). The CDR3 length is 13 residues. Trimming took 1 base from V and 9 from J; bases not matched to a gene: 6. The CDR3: CASSIGQGGSQYF. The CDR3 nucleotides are TGTGCCAGTAGTATAGGACAGGGTGGGTCGCAGTACTTC.